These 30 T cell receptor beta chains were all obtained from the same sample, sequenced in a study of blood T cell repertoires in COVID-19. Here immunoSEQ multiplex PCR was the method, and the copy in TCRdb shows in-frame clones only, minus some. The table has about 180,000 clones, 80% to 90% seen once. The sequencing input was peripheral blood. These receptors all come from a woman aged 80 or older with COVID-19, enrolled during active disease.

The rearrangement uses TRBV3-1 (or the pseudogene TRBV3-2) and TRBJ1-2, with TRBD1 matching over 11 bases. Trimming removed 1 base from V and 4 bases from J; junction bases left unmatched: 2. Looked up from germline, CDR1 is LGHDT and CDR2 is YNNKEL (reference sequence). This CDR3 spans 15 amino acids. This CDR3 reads CASSQGGTGGYGYTF. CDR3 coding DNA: TGTGCCAGCAGCCAAGGGGGGACAGGGGGCTATGGCTACACCTTC.

CDR3 residues: CSVGQAYEQFF. In DNA form, the CDR3 reads TGCAGCGTTGGTCAGGCCTATGAGCAGTTCTTC. J is TRBJ2-1 and V is TRBV29-1; D gene unclear. The CDR3 contains 11 residues. The V and J ends lost 4 bases and 8 bases respectively, with 9 bases between them. Germline V CDR1 and CDR2: SQVTM, ANQGSEA.

This chain's CDR3 is CASSLEGDSGANVLTF. The CDR3 nucleotides are TGTGCCAGCAGCTTGGAAGGGGACTCTGGGGCCAACGTCCTGACTTTC. The chain combines TRBV5-8 with TRBJ2-6; tentatively, D is TRBD1 (5 bases). The CDR3 has 16 amino acids. Trimming left V 0 bases short and J 0 bases short, with 7 bases between. CDR1 is SGHTS, CDR2 YDEGEE, per germline. Full variable domain (remainder filled in from reference TRBV5-8 and TRBJ2-6): EAGVTQSPTHLIKTRGQQATLRCSPISGHTSVYWYQQALGLGLQFLLWYDEGEERNRGNFPPRFSGRQFPNYSSELNVNALELEDSALYLCASSLEGDSGANVLTFGAGSRLTVL.

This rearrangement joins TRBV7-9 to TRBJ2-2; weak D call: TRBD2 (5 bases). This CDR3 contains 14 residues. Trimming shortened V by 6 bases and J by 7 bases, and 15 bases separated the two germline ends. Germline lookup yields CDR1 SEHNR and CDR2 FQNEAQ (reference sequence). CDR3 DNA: TGTGCCAGCAGTCCAATACTAGAGGGCGGGGAGCTGTTTTTT. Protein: CASSPILEGGELFF.

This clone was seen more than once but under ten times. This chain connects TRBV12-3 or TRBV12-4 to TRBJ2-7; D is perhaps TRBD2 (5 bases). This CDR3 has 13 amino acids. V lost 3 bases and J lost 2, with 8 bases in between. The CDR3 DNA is TGTGCCAGCAGTTTCGGGGTTACCTACGAGCAGTACTTC. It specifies CASSFGVTYEQYF.

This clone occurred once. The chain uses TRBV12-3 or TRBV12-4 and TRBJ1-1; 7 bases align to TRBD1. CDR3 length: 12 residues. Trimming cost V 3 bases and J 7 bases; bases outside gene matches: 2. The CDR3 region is CASSFYRGEAFF. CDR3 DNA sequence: TGTGCCAGCAGTTTTTACAGGGGTGAAGCTTTCTTT.

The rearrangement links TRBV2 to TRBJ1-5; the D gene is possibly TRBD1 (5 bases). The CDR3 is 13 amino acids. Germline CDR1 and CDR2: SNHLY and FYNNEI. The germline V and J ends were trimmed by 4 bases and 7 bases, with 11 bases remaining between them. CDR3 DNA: TGTGCCAGCAGTGGGGCAGGGTACCAGCCCCAGCATTTT. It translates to CASSGAGYQPQHF.

This CDR3 is CASSLEGQFSFYEQYF. CDR3 in DNA: TGTGCCAGCAGCTTAGAGGGACAATTCTCCTTCTACGAGCAGTACTTC. This chain connects TRBV7-2 to TRBJ2-7; tentative D call: TRBD1 (6 bases). With 1 base removed from V and 3 bases from J, the gap between germline ends came to 16 bases. There are 16 residues in the CDR3. Germline V lookup: CDR1 SGHTA, CDR2 FQGNSA.

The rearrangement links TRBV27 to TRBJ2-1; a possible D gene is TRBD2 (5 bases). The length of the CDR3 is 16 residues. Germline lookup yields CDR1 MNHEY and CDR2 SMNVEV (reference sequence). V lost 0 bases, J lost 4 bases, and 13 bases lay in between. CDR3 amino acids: CASSLSATIIYNEQFF. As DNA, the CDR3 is TGTGCCAGCAGTTTATCTGCGACTATAATATACAATGAGCAGTTCTTC.

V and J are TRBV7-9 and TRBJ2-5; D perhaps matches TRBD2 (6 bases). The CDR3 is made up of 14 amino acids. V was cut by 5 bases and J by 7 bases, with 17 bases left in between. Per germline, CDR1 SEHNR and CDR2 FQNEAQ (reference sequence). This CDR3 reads CASSPGGPPVTQYF. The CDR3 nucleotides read TGTGCCAGCAGCCCCGGGGGACCCCCGGTGACCCAGTACTTC.

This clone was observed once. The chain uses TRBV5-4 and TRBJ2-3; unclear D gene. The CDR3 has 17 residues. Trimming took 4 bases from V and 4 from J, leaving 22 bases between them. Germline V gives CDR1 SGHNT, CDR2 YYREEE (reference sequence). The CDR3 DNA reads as TGTGCCAGCAGCGCTCAGGTCGGCCCCCCGGCCGCAGATACGCAGTATTTT. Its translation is CASSAQVGPPAADTQYF.

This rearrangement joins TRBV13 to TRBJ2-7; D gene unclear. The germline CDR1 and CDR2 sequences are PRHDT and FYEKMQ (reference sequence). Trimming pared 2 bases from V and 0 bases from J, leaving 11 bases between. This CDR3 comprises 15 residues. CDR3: CASSLSRGFSYEQYF. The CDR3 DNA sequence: TGTGCCAGCAGCTTATCTCGCGGATTCTCCTACGAGCAGTACTTC. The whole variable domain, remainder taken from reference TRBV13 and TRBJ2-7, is AAGVIQSPRHLIKEKRETATLKCYPIPRHDTVYWYQQGPGQDPQFLISFYEKMQSDKGSIPDRFSAQQFSDYHSELNMSSLELGDSALYFCASSLSRGFSYEQYFGPGTRLTVT.

CDR3: CASSLATRSANYGYTF. The CDR3 nucleotides read TGTGCCAGCAGCTTAGCAACCAGGTCGGCTAACTATGGCTACACCTTC. The V gene is TRBV7-8, the J gene TRBJ1-2; D not resolved. Per germline, CDR1 SGHVS and CDR2 FQNEAQ. This CDR3 spans 16 amino acids. Between the trimmed V and J ends, which lost 0 bases and 0 bases, there was a span of 11 bases.

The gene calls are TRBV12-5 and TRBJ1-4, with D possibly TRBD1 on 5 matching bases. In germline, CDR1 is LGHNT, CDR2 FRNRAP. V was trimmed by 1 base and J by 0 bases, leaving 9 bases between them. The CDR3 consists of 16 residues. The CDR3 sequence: CASGLGQGTTNEKLFF. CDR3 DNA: TGTGCTAGTGGTTTGGGGCAGGGAACAACTAATGAAAAACTGTTTTTT.

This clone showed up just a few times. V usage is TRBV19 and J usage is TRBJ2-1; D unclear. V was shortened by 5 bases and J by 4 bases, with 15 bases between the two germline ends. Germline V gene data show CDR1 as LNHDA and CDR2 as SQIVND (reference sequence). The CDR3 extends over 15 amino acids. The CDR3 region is CASSPRTSPYNEQFF. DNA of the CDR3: TGTGCCAGTAGTCCGCGAACGAGTCCGTACAATGAGCAGTTCTTC.

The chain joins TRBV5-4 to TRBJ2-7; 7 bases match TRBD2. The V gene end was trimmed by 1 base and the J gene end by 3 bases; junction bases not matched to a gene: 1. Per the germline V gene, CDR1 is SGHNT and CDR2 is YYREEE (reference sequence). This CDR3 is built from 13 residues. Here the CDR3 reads CASSLSGNYEQYF. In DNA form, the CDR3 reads TGTGCCAGCAGCTTGAGCGGGAACTACGAGCAGTACTTC.

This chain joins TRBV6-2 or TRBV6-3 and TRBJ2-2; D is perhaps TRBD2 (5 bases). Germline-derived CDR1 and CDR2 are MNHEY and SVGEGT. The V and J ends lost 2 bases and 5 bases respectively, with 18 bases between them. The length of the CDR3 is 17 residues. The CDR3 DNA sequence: TGTGCCAGCAGTTACCCAATACCCGGGGTCGTAACCGGGGAGCTGTTTTTT. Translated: CASSYPIPGVVTGELFF.

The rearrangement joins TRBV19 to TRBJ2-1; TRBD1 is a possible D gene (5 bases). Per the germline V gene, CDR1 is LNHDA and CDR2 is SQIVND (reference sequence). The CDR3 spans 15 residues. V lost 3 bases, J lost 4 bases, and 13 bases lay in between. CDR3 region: CASSISQGWYNEQFF. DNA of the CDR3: TGTGCCAGTAGTATTTCGCAGGGTTGGTACAATGAGCAGTTCTTC.

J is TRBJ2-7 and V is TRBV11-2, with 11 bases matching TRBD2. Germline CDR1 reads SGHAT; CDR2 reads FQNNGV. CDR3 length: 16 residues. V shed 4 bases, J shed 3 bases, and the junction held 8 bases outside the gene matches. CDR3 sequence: CASSSFRLAGFYEQYF. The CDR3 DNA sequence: TGTGCCAGCAGCTCATTCCGACTAGCGGGGTTCTACGAGCAGTACTTC.

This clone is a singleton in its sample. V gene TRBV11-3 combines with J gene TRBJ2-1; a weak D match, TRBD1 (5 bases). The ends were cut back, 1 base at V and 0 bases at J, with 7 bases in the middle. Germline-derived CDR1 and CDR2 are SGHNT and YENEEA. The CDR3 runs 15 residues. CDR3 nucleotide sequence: TGTGCCAGCAGCTTAGGGCAGGGCTCCTACAATGAGCAGTTCTTC. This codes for CASSLGQGSYNEQFF.

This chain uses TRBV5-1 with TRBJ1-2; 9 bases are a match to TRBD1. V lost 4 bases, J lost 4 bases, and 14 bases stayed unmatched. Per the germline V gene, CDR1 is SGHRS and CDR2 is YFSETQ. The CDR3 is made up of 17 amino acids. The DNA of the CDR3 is TGCGCCAGCAGCCCTTCGTCCTCGGGACAGGGTTTCTATGGCTACACCTTC. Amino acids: CASSPSSSGQGFYGYTF.

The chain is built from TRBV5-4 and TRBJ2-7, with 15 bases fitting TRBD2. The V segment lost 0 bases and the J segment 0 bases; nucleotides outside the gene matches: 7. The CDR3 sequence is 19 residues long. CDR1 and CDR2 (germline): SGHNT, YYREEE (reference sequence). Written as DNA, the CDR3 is TGTGCCAGCAGCTTGGGGGCCGGGACTAGCGGGAGGAGCTCCTACGAGCAGTACTTC. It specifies CASSLGAGTSGRSSYEQYF.

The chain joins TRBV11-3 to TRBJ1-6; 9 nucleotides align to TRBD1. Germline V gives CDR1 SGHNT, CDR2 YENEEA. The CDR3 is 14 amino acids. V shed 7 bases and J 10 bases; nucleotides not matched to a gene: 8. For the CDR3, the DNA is TGTGCCAGCACCCCGGGACAGGGAGGATCACCCCTCCACTTT. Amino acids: CASTPGQGGSPLHF.

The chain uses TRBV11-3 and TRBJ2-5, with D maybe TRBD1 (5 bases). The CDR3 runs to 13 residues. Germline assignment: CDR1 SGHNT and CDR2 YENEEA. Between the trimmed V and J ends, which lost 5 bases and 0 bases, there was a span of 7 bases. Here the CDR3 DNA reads TGTGCCAGCAGCGGACATAACCAAGAGACCCAGTACTTC. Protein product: CASSGHNQETQYF.

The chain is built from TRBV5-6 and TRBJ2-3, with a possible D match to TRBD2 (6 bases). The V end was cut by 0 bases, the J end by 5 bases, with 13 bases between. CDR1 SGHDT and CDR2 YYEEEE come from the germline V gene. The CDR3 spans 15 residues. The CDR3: CASSLARDPLDTQYF. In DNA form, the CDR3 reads TGTGCCAGCAGCTTGGCGCGGGATCCTCTAGATACGCAGTATTTT.

As DNA, the CDR3 is TGTGCCAGCAGCTTGGGCAGAACCTACGAGCAGTACTTC. This translates into CASSLGRTYEQYF. This chain links TRBV5-6 with TRBJ2-7, with D hard to call. The CDR3 spans 13 residues. The V and J ends lost 0 bases and 2 bases respectively, with 6 bases between them. CDR1 SGHDT and CDR2 YYEEEE come from the germline V gene.

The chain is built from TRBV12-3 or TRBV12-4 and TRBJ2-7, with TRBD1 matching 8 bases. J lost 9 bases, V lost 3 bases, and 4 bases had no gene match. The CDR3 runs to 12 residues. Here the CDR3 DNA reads TGTGCCAGCAGTTTTCTCGGGACAGGGCAGTACTTC. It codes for CASSFLGTGQYF.

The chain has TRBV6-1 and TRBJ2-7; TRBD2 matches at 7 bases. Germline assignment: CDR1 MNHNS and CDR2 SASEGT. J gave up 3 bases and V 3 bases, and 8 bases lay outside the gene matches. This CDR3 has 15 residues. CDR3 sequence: CASSERTSVLYEQYF. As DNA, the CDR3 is TGTGCCAGCAGTGAGAGGACTAGTGTCCTCTACGAGCAGTACTTC.

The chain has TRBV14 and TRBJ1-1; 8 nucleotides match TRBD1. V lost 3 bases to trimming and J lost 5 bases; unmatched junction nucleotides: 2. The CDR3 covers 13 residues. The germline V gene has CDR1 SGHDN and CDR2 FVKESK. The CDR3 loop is CASSHRGRTEAFF. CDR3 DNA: TGTGCCAGCAGCCACAGGGGGCGGACTGAAGCTTTCTTT. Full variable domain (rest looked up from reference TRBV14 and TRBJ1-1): EAGVTQFPSHSVIEKGQTVTLRCDPISGHDNLYWYRRVMGKEIKFLLHFVKESKQDESGMPNNRFLAERTGGTYSTLKVQPAELEDSGVYFCASSHRGRTEAFFGQGTRLTVV.

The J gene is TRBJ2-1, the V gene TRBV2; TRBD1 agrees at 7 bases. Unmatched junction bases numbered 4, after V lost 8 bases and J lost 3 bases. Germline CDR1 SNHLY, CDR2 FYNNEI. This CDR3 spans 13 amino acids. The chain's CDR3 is CASYDRVYNEQFF. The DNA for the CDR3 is TGTGCCAGCTATGACAGGGTCTACAATGAGCAGTTCTTC.